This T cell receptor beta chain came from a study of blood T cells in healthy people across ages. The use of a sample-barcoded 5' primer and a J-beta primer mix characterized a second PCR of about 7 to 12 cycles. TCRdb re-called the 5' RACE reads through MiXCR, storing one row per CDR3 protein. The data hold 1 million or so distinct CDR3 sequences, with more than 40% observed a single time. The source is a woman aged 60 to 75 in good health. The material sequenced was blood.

CDR3 DNA sequence: TGTGCCAGCAGCCGAACCCCTTTAGGGACCGGCACAGATACGCAGTATTTT. Protein product: CASSRTPLGTGTDTQYF. The V and J genes are TRBV3-1 and TRBJ2-3; D could derive from TRBD1 or TRBD2 (5 bases each). The CDR3 spans 17 residues. CDR1 is LGHDT and CDR2 is YNNKEL in the germline V gene (reference sequence). V shed 4 bases and J shed 1 base, with 18 bases lying between them.